This paragraph covers one T cell receptor (beta chain) sequence. Original data processing: Reference gene primer amplification yielded estimated nucleated cell counts. Sequencing used immunoSEQ multiplex PCR; TCRdb keeps in-frame clones, though not all of them. D and trimming come from the DNA, and the V and J calls and clone size come from that table. The table records around 400,000 clones, about 90% of them present only once. This sample was taken from a study of blood T cell repertoires in COVID-19. Per germline, CDR1 LNHDA and CDR2 SQIVND (reference sequence). This CDR3 spans 16 amino acids. Between the trimmed V and J ends, which lost 1 base and 0 bases, there was a span of 10 bases. While infection was still active, Seattle patients were enrolled and then followed longitudinally.

The rearrangement uses TRBV19 and TRBJ1-5; D ambiguous. The sequence derives from a woman between 55 and 75 years old with COVID-19, enrolled during active disease. The source material was peripheral blood. This chain's CDR3 is CASSIGYSNSNQPQHF. CDR3 bases: TGTGCCAGTAGTATAGGTTACAGTAATAGCAATCAGCCCCAGCATTTT.